One and the same sample provided the 12 T cell receptor beta chains below, sequenced in a study of identical twins. A single record per CDR3 protein comes from TCRdb applying MiXCR to the 5' RACE reads. The data show 500,000 or so distinct CDR3 sequences, with roughly a fifth seen just once and 0.8% to 1% held by the top ten. These data were also reused for a study on T cells expressing NK-cell markers.

The sample was CD4+ T cells sorted from blood. These receptors all stem from a woman aged 18-35 years in good health.

This clonotype turned up a few times. The chain combines TRBV7-2 with TRBJ2-5; maybe TRBD2 (5 bases). This CDR3 is 15 amino acids long. Germline loops: CDR1 SGHTA, CDR2 FQGNSA. Trimming took off 6 bases at V and 5 bases at J, with 19 bases between the two ends. CDR3 sequence: CASSRHSSFKETQYF. CDR3 DNA sequence: TGTGCCAGCAGTCGCCATTCTAGCTTCAAGGAGACCCAGTACTTC.

This clonotype has ten or more counts. The V and J genes are TRBV20-1 and TRBJ2-1; TRBD2 matches 8 bases. The CDR3 contains 15 residues. The J segment lost 2 bases and the V segment lost 0 bases, leaving 3 bases of the junction unmatched. Germline assignment: CDR1 DFQATT and CDR2 SNEGSKA (reference sequence). CDR3 sequence: CSARDRLAPYNEQFF. DNA for the CDR3: TGCAGTGCTAGAGATCGACTAGCGCCCTACAATGAGCAGTTCTTC.

The V and J genes are TRBV9 and TRBJ2-1, with 16 bases lining up with TRBD2. V lost 4 bases, J lost 8 bases, and 12 bases stayed unmatched. The CDR3 has 18 residues. Germline assignment: CDR1 SGDLS and CDR2 YYNGEE. DNA for the CDR3: TGTGCCAGCAGCCCTGGGACTAGCGGGAGGGCAATTTATGATGAGCAGTTCTTC. Its protein is CASSPGTSGRAIYDEQFF. The complete variable domain, with remaining parts taken from reference TRBV9 and TRBJ2-1, reads DSGVTQTPKHLITATGQRVTLRCSPRSGDLSVYWYQQSLDQGLQFLIQYYNGEERAKGNILERFSAQQFPDLHSELNLSSLELGDSALYFCASSPGTSGRAIYDEQFFGPGTRLTVL.

This chain links TRBV10-3 with TRBJ2-3, with 10 bases matching TRBD1. This CDR3 region has 16 residues. V shed 2 bases and J 4 bases; nucleotides not matched to a gene: 6. CDR1 ENHRY and CDR2 SYGVKD come from the germline V gene. CDR3 DNA sequence: TGTGCCATCAGTGAGGGCGAGACAGGGGGCCCAGATACGCAGTATTTT. Amino acid sequence: CAISEGETGGPDTQYF.

The gene calls are TRBV7-8 and TRBJ1-1, with D hard to call. Looked up from germline, CDR1 is SGHVS and CDR2 is FQNEAQ. V was pared by 0 bases and J by 1 base, with 9 bases between. CDR3 length: 15 residues. The CDR3 DNA reads as TGTGCCAGCAGCTTAGCGCGTCACAAGAACACTGAAGCTTTCTTT. This sequence encodes CASSLARHKNTEAFF. The variable domain in full, with the rest retrieved from reference TRBV7-8 and TRBJ1-1, is GAGVSQSPRYKVAKRGQDVALRCDPISGHVSLFWYQQALGQGPEFLTYFQNEAQLDKSGLPSDRFFAERPEGSVSTLKIQRTQQEDSAVYLCASSLARHKNTEAFFGQGTRLTVV.

V usage is TRBV20-1 and J usage is TRBJ2-7; D is possibly TRBD2 (5 bases). Germline V gene data show CDR1 as DFQATT and CDR2 as SNEGSKA (reference sequence). Deletions cut 1 base from V and 6 bases from J, with 10 bases between. The CDR3 spans 12 residues. Here the CDR3 reads CSARVLRGEQYF. Written as DNA, the CDR3 is TGCAGTGCTAGAGTCCTCCGGGGCGAGCAGTACTTC.

This clonotype was counted a few times. CDR3 nucleotides: TGTGCCAGCAGTGTCGAGACAGGGGGCAATCAGCCCCAGCATTTT. This sequence encodes CASSVETGGNQPQHF. The J gene is TRBJ1-5, the V gene TRBV2, with TRBD1 identical over 8 bases. Germline CDR1 is SNHLY and CDR2 is FYNNEI. Germline trimming cut 4 bases from V and 2 bases from J; bases unmatched to any gene: 4. This CDR3 is 15 amino acids long.

This clonotype occurred a few times. This sequence joins TRBV6-5 and TRBJ1-2, with a weak D call TRBD1 (6 bases). This CDR3 contains 16 residues. Trimming removed 0 bases from V and 4 bases from J, with 15 bases in between. The germline CDR1 and CDR2 sequences are MNHEY and SVGAGI. This CDR3 is CASSYSAGAGSYGYTF. CDR3 nucleotide sequence: TGTGCCAGCAGTTACTCGGCGGGGGCCGGTAGCTATGGCTACACCTTC.

The chain couples TRBV12-3 or TRBV12-4 to TRBJ1-1, with D perhaps matching TRBD1 (6 bases). The CDR3 sequence is 13 residues long. V lost 4 bases and J 5 bases, leaving 11 bases between the germline ends. The CDR3 region has the DNA TGTGCCAGCAGTTCTGAACAGGGTACTGAAGCTTTCTTT. Its protein product is CASSSEQGTEAFF.

The genes are TRBV5-6 and TRBJ2-1, with a tentative D call TRBD2 (5 bases). From germline, CDR1 is SGHDT and CDR2 YYEEEE. V was cut by 0 bases and J by 12 bases, with 13 bases left in between. The CDR3 spans 13 residues. CDR3 nucleotide sequence: TGTGCCAGCAGCTTGGGGACTTCTGTGGGGCAGTTCTTC. The encoded protein is CASSLGTSVGQFF.

The CDR3 nucleotides are TGTGCCAGCAGAGTGACAGGGACGGAGACCCAGTACTTC. This sequence encodes CASRVTGTETQYF. The chain is built from TRBV6-1 and TRBJ2-5; 7 nucleotides match TRBD1. This CDR3 region has 13 residues. Losses at the gene ends were 6 bases for V and 5 bases for J; bases not matched to a gene: 6. Germline V gene data show CDR1 as MNHNS and CDR2 as SASEGT.

The chain links TRBV29-1 to TRBJ2-3, with unresolved D. The CDR3 extends over 12 amino acids. The germline CDR1 and CDR2 sequences are SQVTM and ANQGSEA. The V gene lost 7 bases and the J gene lost 4 bases, with 12 bases spanning the gap. The CDR3: CSDRSQADTQYF. CDR3 DNA sequence: TGCAGCGATCGATCGCAGGCAGATACGCAGTATTTT.